The source of this T cell receptor beta chain is a study of T cell clonality in common variable immunodeficiency. Study conclusions and caveats: Common variable immunodeficiency TCR beta sequences reportedly had fewer deletions and N-nucleotide insertions.

Sequencing input was equivalent genomic DNA from CVID and controls. Libraries were prepared by immunoSEQ multiplex PCR; TCRdb keeps only in-frame clonotypes and omits some of them. This sample carries over 25,000 clones, none of them present only once. Patients had low serum IgG, IgA and/or IgM and specific antibody deficiency. In regard to this clone: As yet, its antigen is unknown. From the germline J gene comes the end of the CDR3, since the read stops 3 residues before it.

Germline lookup yields CDR1 SEHNR and CDR2 FQNEAQ (reference sequence). V lost 5 bases and J 1 base, leaving 11 bases between the germline ends. This CDR3 region has 14 residues. This TCR derives from a human donor with common variable immunodeficiency. Sequencing used peripheral blood mononuclear cells. V and J are TRBV7-9 and TRBJ1-1, with D tentatively TRBD1 (5 bases). CDR3 DNA (partial): TGTGCCAGCAGCCTGACAACAGGGAACACTGAA. It translates to CASSLTTGNTE. The entire CDR3 protein reads CASSLTTGNTEAFF. The variable domain in full, completed from reference TRBV7-9 and TRBJ1-1, reads DTGVSQNPRHKITKRGQNVTFRCDPISEHNRLYWYRQTLGQGPEFLTYFQNEAQLEKSRLLSDRFSAERPKGSFSTLEIQRTEQGDSAMYLCASSLTTGNTEAFFGQGTRLTVV.